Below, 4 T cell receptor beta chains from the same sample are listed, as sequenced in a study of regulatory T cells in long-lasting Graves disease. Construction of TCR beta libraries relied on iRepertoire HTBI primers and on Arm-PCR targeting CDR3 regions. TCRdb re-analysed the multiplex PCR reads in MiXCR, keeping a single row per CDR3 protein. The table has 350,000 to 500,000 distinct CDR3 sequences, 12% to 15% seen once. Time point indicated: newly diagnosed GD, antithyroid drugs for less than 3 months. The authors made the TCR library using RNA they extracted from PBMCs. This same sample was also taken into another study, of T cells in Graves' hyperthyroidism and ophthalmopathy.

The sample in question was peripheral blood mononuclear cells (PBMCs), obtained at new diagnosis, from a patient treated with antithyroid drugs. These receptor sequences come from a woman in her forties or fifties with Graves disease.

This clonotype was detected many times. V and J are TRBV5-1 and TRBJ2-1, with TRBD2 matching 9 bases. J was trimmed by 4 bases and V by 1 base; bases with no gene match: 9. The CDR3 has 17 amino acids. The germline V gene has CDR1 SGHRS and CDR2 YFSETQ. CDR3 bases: TGCGCCAGCAGCTTGAGCGCGGGAGGGCCGAGGTACAATGAGCAGTTCTTC. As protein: CASSLSAGGPRYNEQFF.

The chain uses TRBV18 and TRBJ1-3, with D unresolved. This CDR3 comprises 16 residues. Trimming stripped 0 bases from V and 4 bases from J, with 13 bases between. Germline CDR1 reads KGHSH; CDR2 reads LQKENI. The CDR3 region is CASSPPVGPLGNTIYF. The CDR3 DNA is TGTGCCAGCTCACCACCGGTGGGCCCCCTCGGAAACACCATATATTTT.

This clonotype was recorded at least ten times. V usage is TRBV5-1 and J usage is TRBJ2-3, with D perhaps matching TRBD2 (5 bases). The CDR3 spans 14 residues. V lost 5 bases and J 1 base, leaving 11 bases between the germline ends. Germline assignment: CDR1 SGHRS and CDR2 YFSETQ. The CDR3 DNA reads TGCGCCAGCAGGCGGAGTAGCGGCACAGATACGCAGTATTTT. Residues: CASRRSSGTDTQYF.

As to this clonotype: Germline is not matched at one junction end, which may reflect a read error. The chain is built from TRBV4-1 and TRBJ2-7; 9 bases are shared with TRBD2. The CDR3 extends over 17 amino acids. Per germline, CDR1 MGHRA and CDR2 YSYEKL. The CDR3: CANSQEVPAGGAYEQYF. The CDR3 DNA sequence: TGCGCCAACAGCCAAGAAGTACCAGCGGGAGGCGCCTACGAGCAGTACTTC.